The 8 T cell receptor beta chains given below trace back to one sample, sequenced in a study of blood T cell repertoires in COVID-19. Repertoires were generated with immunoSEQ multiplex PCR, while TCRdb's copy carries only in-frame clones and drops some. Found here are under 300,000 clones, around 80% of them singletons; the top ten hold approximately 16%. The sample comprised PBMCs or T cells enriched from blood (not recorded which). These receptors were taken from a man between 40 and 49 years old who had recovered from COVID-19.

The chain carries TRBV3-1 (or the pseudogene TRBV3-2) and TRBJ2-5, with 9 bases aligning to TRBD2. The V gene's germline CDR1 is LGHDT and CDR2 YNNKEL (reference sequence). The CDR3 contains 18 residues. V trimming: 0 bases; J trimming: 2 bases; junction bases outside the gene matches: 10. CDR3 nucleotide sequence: TGTGCCAGCAGCCAAGAGGCTAGCGGGGTTGGAAAACAAGAGACCCAGTACTTC. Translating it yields CASSQEASGVGKQETQYF.

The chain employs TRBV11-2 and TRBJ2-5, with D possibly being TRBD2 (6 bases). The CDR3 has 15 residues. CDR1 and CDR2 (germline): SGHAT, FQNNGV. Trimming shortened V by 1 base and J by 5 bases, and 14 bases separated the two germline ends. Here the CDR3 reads CASSLGRTMRETQYF. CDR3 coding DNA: TGTGCCAGCAGCTTAGGCAGGACTATGAGGGAGACCCAGTACTTC. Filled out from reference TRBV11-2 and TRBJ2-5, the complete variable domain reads EAGVAQSPRYKIIEKRQSVAFWCNPISGHATLYWYQQILGQGPKLLIQFQNNGVVDDSQLPKDRFSAERLKGVDSTLKIQPAKLEDSAVYLCASSLGRTMRETQYFGPGTRLLVL.

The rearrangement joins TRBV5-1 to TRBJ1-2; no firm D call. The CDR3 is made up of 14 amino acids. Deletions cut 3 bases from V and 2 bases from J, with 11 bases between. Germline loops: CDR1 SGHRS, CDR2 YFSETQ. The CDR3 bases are TGCGCCAGCAGCTCCCTCCTGAGAAACTATGGCTACACCTTC. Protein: CASSSLLRNYGYTF.

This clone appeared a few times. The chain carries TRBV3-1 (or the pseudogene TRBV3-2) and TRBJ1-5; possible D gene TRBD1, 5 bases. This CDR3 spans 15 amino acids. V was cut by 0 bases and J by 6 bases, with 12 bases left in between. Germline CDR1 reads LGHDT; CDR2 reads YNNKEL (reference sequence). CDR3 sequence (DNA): TGTGCCAGCAGCCAAGAAGGGGCGTTGGCTCAGCCCCAGCATTTT. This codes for CASSQEGALAQPQHF.

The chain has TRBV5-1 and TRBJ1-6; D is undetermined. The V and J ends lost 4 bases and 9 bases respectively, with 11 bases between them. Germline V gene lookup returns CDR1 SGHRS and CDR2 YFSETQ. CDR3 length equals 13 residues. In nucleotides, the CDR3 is TGCGCCAGCAGCGTGGAGGAGGGTTCACCCCTCCACTTT. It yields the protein CASSVEEGSPLHF.

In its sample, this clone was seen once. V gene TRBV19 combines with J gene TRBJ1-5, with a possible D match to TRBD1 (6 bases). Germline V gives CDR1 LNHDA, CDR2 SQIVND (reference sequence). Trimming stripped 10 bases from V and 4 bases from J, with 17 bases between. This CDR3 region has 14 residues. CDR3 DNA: TGTGCCACTCGGGACACTGGTGGAAATCAGCCCCAGCATTTT. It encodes CATRDTGGNQPQHF.

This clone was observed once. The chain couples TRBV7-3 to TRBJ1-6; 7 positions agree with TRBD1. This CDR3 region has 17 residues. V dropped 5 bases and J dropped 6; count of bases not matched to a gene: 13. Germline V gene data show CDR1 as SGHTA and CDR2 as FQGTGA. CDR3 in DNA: TGTGCCAGCAGCCTCTCTCCCCGGGACAGCATTAATTCACCCCTCCACTTT. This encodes CASSLSPRDSINSPLHF.

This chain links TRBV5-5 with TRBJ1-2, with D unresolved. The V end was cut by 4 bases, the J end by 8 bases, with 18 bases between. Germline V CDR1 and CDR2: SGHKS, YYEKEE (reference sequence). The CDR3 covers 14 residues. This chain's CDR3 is CASSREARAGGYTF. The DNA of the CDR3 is TGTGCCAGCAGCCGGGAGGCACGTGCGGGCGGCTACACCTTC.